This is a list of T cell receptor beta chains from one sample in a study of human T cells and chemical hapten exposure. MiXCR, applied by TCRdb to the RACE reads, yields one record per CDR3 protein. The sample lists roughly 90,000 distinct CDR3 sequences; roughly a tenth were seen once. This specimen consisted of whole blood, obtained in connection with sensitization to the hapten diphenylcyclopropenone (DPC). The receptors were sampled from a woman aged 25 to 39 with alopecia areata. Some clones in this sample may be carry-over from other donors' samples. The CDR3 runs from the conserved cysteine through the conserved F or W. D genes are given only for firm matches. Some rows have no size entry. The others give once, few or many, or a class for an expanded clone.

j_call | v_call | clone_size | d_call | cdr3_aa | cdr3_nt
TRBJ1-5 | TRBV11-2 | many | TRBD1 | CASSADRWQPQHF | TGTGCCAGCAGCGCGGACAGGTGGCAGCCCCAGCATTTT
TRBJ2-3 | TRBV6-5 | many | . | CASNDQGAGGDTQYF | TGTGCCAGCAATGATCAGGGGGCGGGAGGAGATACGCAGTATTTT
TRBJ2-7 | TRBV7-8 | many | . | CASSLGMESYEQYF | TGTGCCAGCAGCTTAGGAATGGAATCATACGAGCAGTACTTC
TRBJ2-7 | TRBV6-2/TRBV6-3 | many | . | CASSYSTGGHEQYF | TGTGCCAGCAGTTACTCGACTGGGGGCCACGAGCAGTACTTC
TRBJ1-1 | TRBV29-1 | few | TRBD1 | CSVTGFWGTEAFF | TGCAGCGTGACAGGGTTTTGGGGGACTGAAGCTTTCTTT
TRBJ2-3 | TRBV18 | many | . | CASSFAETDTQYF | TGTGCCAGCTCATTTGCGGAGACAGATACGCAGTATTTT
TRBJ2-6 | TRBV6-6 | few | . | CASSESSTGANVLTF | TGTGCCAGCAGCGAAAGTAGTACTGGGGCCAACGTCCTGACTTTC
TRBJ1-5 | TRBV28 | many | . | CASSFPDFGNQPQHF | TGTGCCAGCAGTTTCCCCGACTTTGGGAATCAGCCCCAGCATTTT
TRBJ1-2 | TRBV5-4 | . | TRBD1 | CASSPPGTVVGYTF | TGTGCCAGCAGCCCTCCCGGGACAGTGGTTGGCTACACCTTC
TRBJ1-4 | TRBV11-2 | . | . | CASSPARGRGEKLFF | TGTGCCAGCAGCCCCGCGAGGGGCCGGGGGGAAAAACTGTTTTTT
TRBJ2-3 | TRBV7-2 | many | TRBD2 | CASSLALAGGSTDTQYF | TGTGCCAGCAGCTTAGCGCTAGCGGGAGGGAGCACAGATACGCAGTATTTT
TRBJ1-4 | TRBV7-9 | many | TRBD1 | CASSSGQGRANEKLFF | TGTGCCAGCAGCTCCGGACAGGGGCGGGCTAATGAAAAACTGTTTTTT
TRBJ2-7 | TRBV27 | many | . | CASSYMEGYEQYF | TGTGCCAGCAGTTATATGGAGGGCTACGAGCAGTACTTC
TRBJ2-7 | TRBV11-2 | once | TRBD2 | CTSSLEEGGPYEQYF | TGTACCAGCAGCTTAGAAGAGGGAGGGCCGTACGAGCAGTACTTC
TRBJ1-2 | TRBV28 | few | TRBD1 | CASRTGQANYGYTF | TGTGCCAGCAGGACGGGACAGGCGAACTATGGCTACACCTTC
TRBJ2-5 | TRBV20-1 | many | . | CSARDRIGKGSPSETQYF | TGCAGTGCTAGAGATCGTATAGGGAAAGGGAGCCCGAGCGAGACCCAGTACTTC
TRBJ2-3 | TRBV7-9 | . | TRBD2 | CASSLATSGILGDTQYF | TGTGCCAGCAGCTTAGCGACTAGCGGGATCTTAGGTGATACGCAGTATTTT
TRBJ1-2 | TRBV7-2 | many | . | CASSLGGFGNYGYTF | TGTGCCAGCAGCTTAGGGGGGTTCGGCAACTATGGCTACACCTTC
TRBJ1-6 | TRBV7-9 | many | TRBD1 | CASSSGQGAHTLHF | TGTGCCAGCAGCTCAGGACAGGGGGCGCATACCCTCCACTTT
TRBJ2-4 | TRBV6-2/TRBV6-3 | . | TRBD2 | CASSYELAGRGAKNIQYF | TGTGCCAGCAGTTACGAACTAGCGGGGAGGGGCGCCAAAAACATTCAGTACTTC
TRBJ2-1 | TRBV9 | few | . | CASTEDPATNEQFF | TGTGCCAGTACGGAGGACCCCGCGACCAATGAGCAGTTCTTC
TRBJ2-1 | TRBV10-3 | many | . | CAISWGSEQFF | TGTGCCATCAGTTGGGGGAGTGAGCAGTTCTTC
TRBJ1-3 | TRBV27 | few | . | CASGPYSGNTIYF | TGTGCCAGCGGACCTTACTCTGGAAACACCATATATTTT
TRBJ2-5 | TRBV20-1 | many | . | CSASRGQETQYF | TGCAGTGCTAGCCGGGGTCAAGAGACCCAGTACTTC
TRBJ2-1 | TRBV27 | many | TRBD2 | CASSLVLAGHRSQFF | TGTGCCAGCAGTTTAGTACTAGCGGGGCACAGGTCTCAGTTCTTC
TRBJ2-1 | TRBV11-2 | many | TRBD2 | CASSLLLAGGYNEQFF | TGTGCCAGCAGCTTATTGCTAGCGGGGGGTTACAATGAGCAGTTCTTC
TRBJ1-2 | TRBV6-2/TRBV6-3 | many | . | CASTRTDYGYTF | TGTGCCAGCACCAGGACAGACTATGGCTACACCTTC
TRBJ1-5 | TRBV19 | . | . | CASSSRRGAGLNQPQHF | TGTGCCAGTTCTTCCCGAAGGGGAGCGGGCCTCAATCAGCCCCAGCATTTT
TRBJ2-1 | TRBV28 | many | . | CASSPWGISYNEQFF | TGTGCCAGCTCCCCATGGGGGATCTCCTACAATGAGCAGTTCTTC
TRBJ1-6 | TRBV28 | . | . | CASSPPGGSLHF | TGTGCCAGCAGTCCTCCCGGGGGGTCCCTCCACTTT
TRBJ2-7 | TRBV6-1 | many | . | CASSEVSGPYEQYF | TGTGCCAGCAGTGAAGTTTCAGGCCCCTACGAGCAGTACTTC
TRBJ1-1 | TRBV7-2 | many | . | CASSSGQNTEAFF | TGTGCCAGCAGCTCCGGACAGAACACTGAAGCTTTCTTT
TRBJ2-1 | TRBV5-5 | . | . | CASTSRNLGSNEQFF | TGTGCCAGCACCTCCCGGAACTTAGGATCCAATGAGCAGTTCTTC
TRBJ2-6 | TRBV28 | many | . | CASSPTTGRTAGANVLTF | TGTGCCAGCAGTCCAACGACCGGTCGGACAGCTGGGGCCAACGTCCTGACTTTC
TRBJ1-1 | TRBV20-1 | few | TRBD1 | CSARPTIQGDTEAFF | TGCAGTGCTAGACCTACAATTCAGGGGGACACTGAAGCTTTCTTT
TRBJ2-7 | TRBV5-6 | few | TRBD2 | CASSSGLAGAHEQYF | TGTGCCAGCAGCTCAGGACTAGCGGGAGCTCATGAGCAGTACTTC
TRBJ2-3 | TRBV5-1 | many | . | CASTDRVPSGDTQYF | TGCGCCAGCACGGATCGGGTTCCCAGTGGCGATACGCAGTATTTT
TRBJ1-2 | TRBV30 | many | . | CAWSPRQGTGYTF | TGTGCCTGGAGCCCTCGGCAGGGGACTGGCTACACCTTC
TRBJ1-2 | TRBV2 | many | . | CASTPRGSYGYTF | TGTGCCAGCACTCCTCGAGGCAGCTATGGCTACACCTTC
TRBJ1-2 | TRBV5-1 | . | . | CASSLERRIGNCGYTF | TGCGCCAGCAGCTTGGAGCGCCGGATAGGCAACTGCGGCTACACCTTC
TRBJ1-4 | TRBV28 | few | TRBD1 | CASSSPHRGDAEKLFF | TGTGCCAGCAGTTCCCCCCACAGGGGAGATGCTGAAAAACTGTTTTTT
TRBJ2-7 | TRBV20-1 | . | . | CSANQGEFPYEQYF | TGCAGTGCTAATCAAGGGGAATTTCCATACGAGCAGTACTTC
TRBJ2-3 | TRBV7-2 | . | TRBD2 | CASSWGMVAGITDTQYF | TGTGCCAGCAGCTGGGGGATGGTAGCGGGTATCACAGATACGCAGTATTTT
TRBJ1-2 | TRBV20-1 | many | TRBD1 | CSAGPAGQVGYTF | TGCAGTGCTGGCCCGGCTGGACAGGTTGGCTACACCTTC
TRBJ2-1 | TRBV20-1 | . | TRBD2 | CSTSEAYNEQFF | TGCAGTACTAGCGAAGCCTACAATGAGCAGTTCTTC
TRBJ2-3 | TRBV12-3/TRBV12-4 | many | TRBD1 | CASSLRDRRRTDTQYF | TGTGCCAGCAGTCTGAGGGACAGGCGGAGGACAGATACGCAGTATTTT
TRBJ1-2 | TRBV28 | . | . | CASSWGLEDYGYTF | TGTGCCAGCAGTTGGGGCCTGGAGGACTATGGCTACACCTTC
TRBJ1-1 | TRBV29-1 | . | TRBD1 | CSVRGQGFVPNTEAFF | TGCAGCGTTCGGGGACAGGGGTTCGTCCCGAACACTGAAGCTTTCTTT
TRBJ2-1 | TRBV20-1 | . | . | CSAREGQNNEQFF | TGCAGTGCTAGGGAGGGCCAAAACAATGAGCAGTTCTTC
TRBJ2-5 | TRBV4-3 | few | TRBD1 | CASSQITGTGGETQYF | TGCGCCAGCAGCCAAATTACCGGGACAGGGGGAGAGACCCAGTACTTC
TRBJ2-1 | TRBV29-1 | many | . | CSVEGPLRNEQFF | TGCAGCGTTGAGGGTCCCCTACGAAATGAGCAGTTCTTC
TRBJ1-5 | TRBV12-3/TRBV12-4 | few | . | CASSPKPGSHQPQHF | TGTGCCAGCAGTCCTAAACCGGGATCTCATCAGCCCCAGCATTTT